This record concerns one T cell receptor (beta chain) sequence. This sample stems from a study of blood T cell repertoires in COVID-19. Study at large: The origin of the acute and convalescent COVID-19 samples was the United States, Italy and Spain. The analysed material was cDNA or gDNA that came from T cells, B-cell-depleted T cells, or PBMCs.

Here immunoSEQ multiplex PCR was the method, and the copy in TCRdb shows in-frame clones only, minus some. The table lists about 250,000 clones, around 88% of them singletons, with 5.5% to 6.5% in the top ten. Patients from Seattle were sampled longitudinally, starting during active infection. V shed 5 bases, J shed 1 base, and the junction held 7 bases outside the gene matches. The CDR3 has 15 amino acids. Germline loops: CDR1 SGHRS, CDR2 YFSETQ. The chain has TRBV5-1 and TRBJ1-1, with 8 bases identical to TRBD1. The TCR comes from a woman at least 80 years old with COVID-19, enrolled during active disease. Sequencing used peripheral blood. In nucleotides, the CDR3 is TGCGCCAGCAGTCCTCCAGGGACAGGGAACACTGAAGCTTTCTTT. It translates to CASSPPGTGNTEAFF.